This T cell receptor beta chain was recorded in a study of response to subunit inactivated influenza vaccine. This clonotype was counted ten times or more. In TCRdb, the RT-PCR reads were re-called with MiXCR into one record per CDR3 protein. The profile shows approximately 700,000 distinct CDR3 sequences, approximately 15% of them singletons. Germline V lookup: CDR1 SQVTM, CDR2 ANQGSEA. Between the trimmed V and J ends, which lost 1 base and 7 bases, there was a span of 19 bases. CDR3 length: 15 residues. Sequenced material: PBMCs from blood, taken 14 to 15 days before vaccination. This sequence was found in a man aged 45-65 years who received an inactivated influenza vaccine. This chain connects TRBV29-1 to TRBJ2-5; TRBD2 is a possible D gene (6 bases). CDR3 region: CSVEGPGYGSGTQYF. Written as DNA, the CDR3 is TGCAGCGTTGAAGGTCCAGGATATGGTAGCGGGACCCAGTACTTC.